This TCR beta chain is from a study of T cell responses to AZD1222 COVID-19 vaccine. Looking at the study overall: Second-dose groups at about 4 or about 12 weeks were pooled.

Study-level findings and limits: Repertoires were obtained solely post-peak T cell response. Mapped onto spike, vaccine-associated CD4 TCRs spanned it and were dominant at 160-218 and 743-854.

Note on this clone: Its cognate antigen is unknown.

V was pared by 5 bases and J by 7 bases, with 18 bases between. This CDR3 spans 15 amino acids. The germline CDR1 and CDR2 sequences are SGHTA and FQGTGA. Profiled with immunoSEQ multiplex PCR; TCRdb holds only in-frame clones, not every one. The sample carries about 150,000 clones, over 85% recorded once. The input for sequencing was peripheral blood, taken on day 0 of AZD1222 vaccination. The genes are TRBV7-3 and TRBJ2-1; D might be TRBD1 (5 bases). This receptor was taken from an adult in good health. The DNA of the CDR3 is TGTGCCAGCAGCACGACGTCCCAGGGTCGGAATGAGCAGTTCTTC. Amino acids: CASSTTSQGRNEQFF.